These 23 T cell receptor beta chains share one sample of origin, sequenced in a study of shared clonotypes between healthy human individuals. CD45RO-negative CD8 cells positively selected for CCR7 made up the naive population, which excluded terminally differentiated effector memory CD45RA+ cells. Repertoires were generated with immunoSEQ multiplex PCR, while TCRdb's copy carries only in-frame clones and drops some. The data show under 1 million clones, 96% seen once. Sequenced input: naive CD8+ T cells sorted from blood. The receptors originated from a man aged 25 to 40 in good health.

The J gene is TRBJ2-7, the V gene TRBV15, with 11 bases lining up with TRBD1. The CDR3 totals 17 residues. CDR1 LNHNV and CDR2 YYDKDF come from the germline V gene (reference sequence). The junction had 12 bases not matched to a gene; V was cut back by 4 bases and J by 4 bases. The CDR3 DNA is TGTGCCACCAGCATCCGGACAGGGGGCAATTCGCGGTACGAGCAGTACTTC. This encodes CATSIRTGGNSRYEQYF.

This clone was picked up one time. The chain is built from TRBV7-9 and TRBJ2-1; 13 bases fit TRBD2. Germline V gene sequence: CDR1 SEHNR, CDR2 FQNEAQ (reference sequence). CDR3 length: 16 residues. V lost 4 bases, J lost 4 bases, and 4 bases stayed unmatched. CDR3 sequence (DNA): TGTGCCAGCAGCTATCCGGGACTAGCGGGGTACAATGAGCAGTTCTTC. The encoded protein is CASSYPGLAGYNEQFF.

The chain recombines TRBV9 with TRBJ2-2; 7 positions match TRBD2. This CDR3 has 14 amino acids. V shed 2 bases, J shed 7 bases, and the junction held 5 bases outside the gene matches. In germline, CDR1 is SGDLS, CDR2 YYNGEE. The CDR3 region has the DNA TGTGCCAGCAGCGTGGGAGGGGTGGACGGGGAGCTGTTTTTT. It encodes CASSVGGVDGELFF.

The chain carries TRBV6-1 and TRBJ1-5; no clear D. Germline V gene data show CDR1 as MNHNS and CDR2 as SASEGT. There are 13 residues in the CDR3. The ends were cut back, 8 bases at V and 3 bases at J, with 11 bases in the middle. The CDR3 region has the DNA TGTGCCAGCTCAGAGTTTTACAATCAGCCCCAGCATTTT. This codes for CASSEFYNQPQHF.

The chain couples TRBV4-2 to TRBJ1-2; 7 nucleotides align to TRBD1. Germline V gives CDR1 LGHNA, CDR2 YNFKEQ. After removal of 4 bases from V and 6 bases from J, the junction contained 14 bases not matched to a gene. The CDR3 loop spans 16 amino acids. In DNA, the CDR3 is TGTGCCAGCAGCCCCCCCCTGAGGGACAGACGTAATGGCTACACCTTC. Its translation is CASSPPLRDRRNGYTF.

V is TRBV15 and J is TRBJ2-1; TRBD1 matches 8 bases. Germline V gives CDR1 LNHNV, CDR2 YYDKDF (reference sequence). Trimming took 4 bases from V and 4 from J; bases not matched to a gene: 6. The CDR3 contains 15 residues. The CDR3 spells CATSTRDRLYNEQFF. CDR3 nucleotide sequence: TGTGCCACCAGCACACGGGACAGGCTATACAATGAGCAGTTCTTC.

The J gene is TRBJ1-1, the V gene TRBV29-1; 7 nucleotides match TRBD1. This CDR3 has 14 residues. Trimming cost V 5 bases and J 2 bases; bases outside gene matches: 8. The germline CDR1 and CDR2 sequences are SQVTM and ANQGSEA. CDR3 loop: CSVSRTGSNTEAFF. The CDR3 DNA follows: TGCAGCGTTTCTCGGACAGGATCAAACACTGAAGCTTTCTTT.

This chain connects TRBV5-1 to TRBJ1-1, with 7 bases lining up with TRBD1. V was clipped by 1 base and J by 3 bases; unmatched bases: 6. The CDR3 has 15 amino acids. From germline, CDR1 is SGHRS and CDR2 YFSETQ. This chain's CDR3 is CASSLYQQGHTEAFF. For the CDR3, the DNA is TGCGCCAGCAGCTTGTACCAACAGGGGCACACTGAAGCTTTCTTT.

Note on this clone: Other DNA sequences within the sample encode an identical CDR3. V gene TRBV5-1 combines with J gene TRBJ2-7, with 9 nucleotides matching TRBD1. CDR1 and CDR2 from the germline V gene are SGHRS and YFSETQ. The ends lost 4 bases at V and 2 bases at J; junction bases unmatched: 4. The CDR3 contains 14 residues. CDR3 amino acids: CASSAGTGTYEQYF. The CDR3 nucleotides are TGCGCCAGCAGCGCTGGGACAGGGACCTACGAGCAGTACTTC.

The chain uses TRBV5-5 and TRBJ1-3; TRBD1 might be the D (5 bases). The CDR3 has 16 residues. Trimming left V 5 bases short and J 3 bases short, with 18 bases between. CDR1 SGHKS and CDR2 YYEKEE come from the germline V gene (reference sequence). This CDR3 is CASSRAGGMRGNTIYF. The CDR3, as DNA: TGTGCCAGCAGTCGCGCTGGGGGGATGCGTGGAAACACCATATATTTT.

The V gene is TRBV7-9, the J gene TRBJ2-1, with D perhaps TRBD2 (6 bases). The CDR3 spans 15 residues. Per germline, CDR1 SEHNR and CDR2 FQNEAQ (reference sequence). Trimming stripped 7 bases from V and 8 bases from J, with 21 bases between. CDR3 in amino acids: CASTIQPGRIDEQFF. The CDR3 region has the DNA TGTGCCAGCACCATACAACCCGGGAGAATCGATGAGCAGTTCTTC.

The chain couples TRBV6-1 to TRBJ2-7, with 8 bases lining up with TRBD1. The CDR3 is made up of 14 amino acids. V shed 5 bases, J shed 6 bases, and the junction held 9 bases outside the gene matches. The germline CDR1 and CDR2 sequences are MNHNS and SASEGT. In DNA form, the CDR3 reads TGTGCCAGCAGTCTTAGGGACAGGCCTATCGAGCAGTACTTC. Its protein is CASSLRDRPIEQYF.

V usage is TRBV2 and J usage is TRBJ1-1, with D tentatively TRBD1 (5 bases). CDR3 size: 12 residues. The germline gives CDR1 SNHLY, CDR2 FYNNEI. Trimming left V 10 bases short and J 7 bases short, with 16 bases between. The CDR3 DNA reads TGTGCCACCAGCCCCAGGGCCAGTGAAGCTTTCTTT. Translation gives CATSPRASEAFF. Supplemented by reference TRBV2 and TRBJ1-1, the full variable domain reads EPEVTQTPSHQVTQMGQEVILRCVPISNHLYFYWYRQILGQKVEFLVSFYNNEISEKSEIFDDQFSVERPDGSNFTLKIRSTKLEDSAMYFCATSPRASEAFFGQGTRLTVV.

V gene TRBV6-1 combines with J gene TRBJ1-4; tentatively, D is TRBD1 (6 bases). Germline assignment: CDR1 MNHNS and CDR2 SASEGT. Trimming stripped 7 bases from V and 6 bases from J, with 12 bases between. The CDR3 contains 13 residues. DNA for the CDR3: TGTGCCAGCAATAAACAGGGTGATGAAAAACTGTTTTTT. It is translated as CASNKQGDEKLFF.

The chain couples TRBV15 to TRBJ2-2; TRBD2 matches at 13 bases. Germline V gives CDR1 LNHNV, CDR2 YYDKDF (reference sequence). The CDR3 length is 22 residues. The J segment lost 0 bases and the V segment lost 1 base, leaving 14 bases of the junction unmatched. This chain's CDR3 is CATSRGAATSGRAWANTGELFF. CDR3 coding DNA: TGTGCCACCAGCAGAGGCGCCGCTACTAGCGGGAGGGCCTGGGCGAACACCGGGGAGCTGTTTTTT.

The CDR3 DNA reads as TGTGCCAGCAGCTTAGGCTCCCCAGATACGCAGTATTTT. Its translation is CASSLGSPDTQYF. This chain uses TRBV13 with TRBJ2-3; no definite D call. V gave up 0 bases and J gave up 4 bases, with 5 bases separating them. The germline V gene has CDR1 PRHDT and CDR2 FYEKMQ (reference sequence). This CDR3 is 13 amino acids long.

This chain connects TRBV4-1 to TRBJ2-7; D perhaps matches TRBD2 (5 bases). The CDR3 contains 13 residues. V was shortened by 3 bases and J by 4 bases, with 10 bases between the two germline ends. The V gene's germline CDR1 is MGHRA and CDR2 YSYEKL. For the CDR3, the DNA is TGCGCCAGCAGCCATGGCGAGCGGTACGAGCAGTACTTC. Translating gives CASSHGERYEQYF.

This clone was seen once. The chain is built from TRBV5-1 and TRBJ2-2, with 7 bases matching TRBD1. This CDR3 is 19 amino acids long. Germline lookup yields CDR1 SGHRS and CDR2 YFSETQ. The V and J ends lost 0 bases and 0 bases, in that order; junction bases with no gene match: 11. In nucleotides, the CDR3 is TGCGCCAGCAGCTTGGTTCAGGGGGAGCCCTTTCCGAACACCGGGGAGCTGTTTTTT. This sequence encodes CASSLVQGEPFPNTGELFF.

The rearrangement uses TRBV9 and TRBJ2-5; tentatively, D is TRBD1 or TRBD2 (7 bases each). CDR1 is SGDLS, CDR2 YYNGEE, per germline. The CDR3 is 15 amino acids. Trimming removed 3 bases from V and 6 bases from J, with 18 bases in between. The CDR3 DNA is TGTGCCAGCAGCGCAGCAGGGGGGGCGGCAAAGACCCAGTACTTC. This gives the protein CASSAAGGAAKTQYF.

This clone came up once. The chain recombines TRBV27 with TRBJ2-5; no reliable D call. V was cut by 3 bases and J by 0 bases, with 11 bases left in between. There are 15 residues in the CDR3. The germline gives CDR1 MNHEY, CDR2 SMNVEV (reference sequence). The CDR3 loop is CASSFGQTNQETQYF. CDR3 DNA sequence: TGTGCCAGCAGTTTCGGCCAGACCAACCAAGAGACCCAGTACTTC.

This clone was counted a single time. The chain has TRBV5-6 and TRBJ2-5, with D tentatively TRBD1 or TRBD2 (6 bases each). From germline, CDR1 is SGHDT and CDR2 YYEEEE. The CDR3 is 14 amino acids. Between the trimmed V and J ends, which lost 1 base and 5 bases, there was a span of 12 bases. The CDR3 bases are TGTGCCAGCAGCTTGCCCCGGAGGGGGGAGACCCAGTACTTC. Protein: CASSLPRRGETQYF.

This clone was recorded once. J is TRBJ2-7 and V is TRBV27, with TRBD1 as a possible D gene (6 bases). Germline V gene lookup returns CDR1 MNHEY and CDR2 SMNVEV (reference sequence). CDR3 length: 14 residues. V was cut by 3 bases and J by 3 bases, with 12 bases left in between. The CDR3 bases are TGTGCCAGCAGTTTGGGTGGACAGTTCTACGAGCAGTACTTC. The encoded protein is CASSLGGQFYEQYF.

V is TRBV7-9 and J is TRBJ2-2; perhaps TRBD2 as D (5 bases). V gave up 5 bases and J gave up 2 bases, with 12 bases separating them. Per germline, CDR1 SEHNR and CDR2 FQNEAQ (reference sequence). The CDR3 loop spans 15 amino acids. CDR3 nucleotide sequence: TGTGCCAGCAGCGCCCGGACTGTTAACACCGGGGAGCTGTTTTTT. Amino acid sequence: CASSARTVNTGELFF.